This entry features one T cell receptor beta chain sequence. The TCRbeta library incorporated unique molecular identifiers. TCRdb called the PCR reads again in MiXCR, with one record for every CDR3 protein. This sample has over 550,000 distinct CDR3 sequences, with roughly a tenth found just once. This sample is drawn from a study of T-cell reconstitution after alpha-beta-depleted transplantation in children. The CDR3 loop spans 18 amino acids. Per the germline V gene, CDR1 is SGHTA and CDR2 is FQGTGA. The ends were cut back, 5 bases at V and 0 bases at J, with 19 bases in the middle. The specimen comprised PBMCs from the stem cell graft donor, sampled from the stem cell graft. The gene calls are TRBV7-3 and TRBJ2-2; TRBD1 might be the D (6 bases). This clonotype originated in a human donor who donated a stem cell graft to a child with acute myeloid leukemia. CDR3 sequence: CASSPTGQPYANTGELFF. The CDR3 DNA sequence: TGTGCCAGCAGCCCGACAGGACAGCCCTACGCGAACACCGGGGAGCTGTTTTTT. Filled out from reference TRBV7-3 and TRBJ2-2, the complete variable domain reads GAGVSQTPSNKVTEKGKYVELRCDPISGHTALYWYRQSLGQGPEFLIYFQGTGAADDSGLPNDRFFAVRPEGSVSTLKIQRTERGDSAVYLCASSPTGQPYANTGELFFGEGSRLTVL.